What follows are 18 T cell receptor beta chains derived from one specimen sequenced in a study of blood T cell repertoires in COVID-19. Using immunoSEQ multiplex PCR, the repertoire was profiled, and TCRdb retains in-frame clones only, with some absent. The profile shows more than 300,000 clones, more than 75% of them singletons. Sequencing was performed on peripheral blood. The receptors stem from a woman aged 25-40 years with COVID-19, enrolled during active disease.

This clone was seen a single time. The chain employs TRBV5-8 and TRBJ1-1; 9 bases line up with TRBD1. Germline V gene data show CDR1 as SGHTS and CDR2 as YDEGEE. CDR3 size: 16 residues. V lost 0 bases and J lost 3; bases outside the gene matches: 6. The CDR3 sequence: CASSLGRWTGDTEAFF. CDR3 nucleotide sequence: TGTGCCAGCAGCTTGGGTCGTTGGACAGGGGACACTGAAGCTTTCTTT. Full variable domain (remainder filled in from reference TRBV5-8 and TRBJ1-1): EAGVTQSPTHLIKTRGQQATLRCSPISGHTSVYWYQQALGLGLQFLLWYDEGEERNRGNFPPRFSGRQFPNYSSELNVNALELEDSALYLCASSLGRWTGDTEAFFGQGTRLTVV.

This sequence joins TRBV28 and TRBJ1-2; 9 nucleotides match TRBD1. Germline V gene lookup returns CDR1 MDHEN and CDR2 SYDVKM. V lost 4 bases and J lost 2; bases outside the gene matches: 11. The CDR3 has 17 amino acids. This chain's CDR3 is CASSSPGQGGKNYGYTF. In DNA, the CDR3 is TGTGCCAGCAGTTCTCCGGGACAGGGAGGAAAGAACTATGGCTACACCTTC.

The rearrangement joins TRBV15 to TRBJ2-7; TRBD1 matches 7 bases. Germline V gene data show CDR1 as LNHNV and CDR2 as YYDKDF (reference sequence). The CDR3 covers 15 residues. V dropped 1 base and J dropped 4; count of bases not matched to a gene: 7. The CDR3 region has the DNA TGTGCCACCAGCAGAGGACAGGGAGTAAGGTACGAGCAGTACTTC. Translating gives CATSRGQGVRYEQYF. The complete variable domain, with remaining parts taken from reference TRBV15 and TRBJ2-7, reads DAMVIQNPRYQVTQFGKPVTLSCSQTLNHNVMYWYQQKSSQAPKLLFHYYDKDFNNEADTPDNFQSRRPNTSFCFLDIRSPGLGDTAMYLCATSRGQGVRYEQYFGPGTRLTVT.

The chain combines TRBV18 with TRBJ2-7; maybe TRBD1 (6 bases). Germline CDR1 is KGHSH and CDR2 is LQKENI. This CDR3 region has 12 residues. With 6 bases removed from V and 5 bases from J, the gap between germline ends came to 11 bases. CDR3 coding DNA: TGTGCCAGCTCTACAGGGTTTAACGAGCAGTACTTC. As protein: CASSTGFNEQYF.

The rearrangement uses TRBV21-1 and TRBJ1-6; the table names TRBD1, a call not compared with the DNA. TRBV21-1 corresponds to a pseudogene. The CDR3 contains 15 residues. For the CDR3, the DNA is TGTGCCAGCAGCGCCCAGGACAGGGGCGAACCACCCCTCCACTTT. This codes for CASSAQDRGEPPLHF.

The chain recombines TRBV2 with TRBJ1-6, with 8 positions matching TRBD1. CDR3 length: 14 residues. Germline assignment: CDR1 SNHLY and CDR2 FYNNEI. Germline trimming cut 5 bases from V and 6 bases from J; bases unmatched to any gene: 3. CDR3 nucleotides: TGTGCCAGCAGTTTCAGGGGGCTTAATTCACCCCTCCACTTT. Its protein is CASSFRGLNSPLHF.

As for this clone: The sample carries other DNA sequences with the same CDR3. The V and J genes are TRBV19 and TRBJ1-5, with TRBD1 matching 8 bases. V trimming: 5 bases; J trimming: 0 bases; junction bases outside the gene matches: 6. Germline V gene data show CDR1 as LNHDA and CDR2 as SQIVND (reference sequence). The CDR3 covers 16 residues. CDR3 region: CASSPRTGNSNQPQHF. The CDR3 DNA reads TGTGCCAGTAGTCCCCGGACAGGGAATAGCAATCAGCCCCAGCATTTT. Drawing the rest from reference TRBV19 and TRBJ1-5, the complete variable domain is DGGITQSPKYLFRKEGQNVTLSCEQNLNHDAMYWYRQDPGQGLRLIYYSQIVNDFQKGDIAEGYSVSREKKESFPLTVTSAQKNPTAFYLCASSPRTGNSNQPQHFGDGTRLSIL.

The genes are TRBV28 and TRBJ2-7; 10 nucleotides match TRBD2. CDR1 and CDR2 (germline): MDHEN, SYDVKM. The CDR3 is 15 amino acids. The V segment lost 3 bases and the J segment 5 bases; nucleotides outside the gene matches: 7. CDR3 residues: CASSLGSGRFDEQYF. The CDR3 coding sequence is TGTGCCAGCAGTTTGGGTAGCGGGAGGTTCGACGAGCAGTACTTC. Based on the CDR3 plus reference TRBV28 and TRBJ2-7, the full variable domain is DVKVTQSSRYLVKRTGEKVFLECVQDMDHENMFWYRQDPGLGLRLIYFSYDVKMKEKGDIPEGYSVSREKKERFSLILESASTNQTSMYLCASSLGSGRFDEQYFGPGTRLTVT.

The chain has TRBV7-9 and TRBJ2-6, with TRBD1 matching over 8 bases. There are 18 residues in the CDR3. Germline CDR1 reads SEHNR; CDR2 reads FQNEAQ (reference sequence). V was clipped by 5 bases and J by 1 base; unmatched bases: 10. CDR3 sequence: CASSPNGQGGSGANVLTF. In DNA form, the CDR3 reads TGTGCCAGCAGCCCGAACGGACAGGGAGGATCTGGGGCCAACGTCCTGACTTTC.

The J gene is TRBJ1-2, the V gene TRBV5-1; D gene ambiguous. This CDR3 has 14 residues. Per germline, CDR1 SGHRS and CDR2 YFSETQ. V was trimmed by 4 bases and J by 4 bases, leaving 14 bases between them. CDR3 bases: TGCGCCAGCAGCAAGGAGGGCGGGCTCTATGGCTACACCTTC. Translation: CASSKEGGLYGYTF.

This chain joins TRBV6-5 and TRBJ2-2; 7 bases map to TRBD2. V trimming: 4 bases; J trimming: 3 bases; junction bases outside the gene matches: 5. Germline-derived CDR1 and CDR2 are MNHEY and SVGAGI. The CDR3 totals 15 residues. The CDR3 bases are TGTGCCAGCAGTTTGAGCGGGACCTACACCGGGGAGCTGTTTTTT. This codes for CASSLSGTYTGELFF.

This clone has only one observation. The gene calls are TRBV7-2 and TRBJ1-2; D call uncertain. V lost 11 bases, J lost 6 bases, and 4 bases lay in between. Germline CDR1 SGHTA, CDR2 FQGNSA. The CDR3 runs 8 residues. The CDR3 DNA sequence: TGTGCCGGAGATGGCTACACCTTC. Its protein is CAGDGYTF.

The V and J genes are TRBV6-1 and TRBJ1-2; D perhaps matches TRBD1 (5 bases). CDR3 length equals 13 residues. Trimming stripped 0 bases from V and 4 bases from J, with 6 bases between. From germline, CDR1 is MNHNS and CDR2 SASEGT. CDR3 loop: CASSEAGPYGYTF. CDR3 nucleotide sequence: TGTGCCAGCAGTGAAGCGGGGCCCTATGGCTACACCTTC.

The rearrangement joins TRBV12-3 or TRBV12-4 to TRBJ1-5; D is uncertain. V lost 2 bases and J 5 bases, leaving 7 bases between the germline ends. The CDR3 sequence is 13 residues long. The CDR3 DNA reads TGTGCCAGCAGTTTACTGAGGGATCAGCCCCAGCATTTT. This sequence encodes CASSLLRDQPQHF.

Many counts were recorded for this clone. The V gene is TRBV7-9, the J gene TRBJ1-4; no definite D call. Germline V CDR1 and CDR2: SEHNR, FQNEAQ (reference sequence). The CDR3 consists of 15 residues. Trimming shortened V by 4 bases and J by 0 bases, and 9 bases separated the two germline ends. The CDR3 loop is CASSSLSTTNEKLFF. The CDR3 nucleotides are TGTGCCAGCAGCTCCTTATCTACAACTAATGAAAAACTGTTTTTT. Filled out from reference TRBV7-9 and TRBJ1-4, the complete variable domain reads DTGVSQNPRHKITKRGQNVTFRCDPISEHNRLYWYRQTLGQGPEFLTYFQNEAQLEKSRLLSDRFSAERPKGSFSTLEIQRTEQGDSAMYLCASSSLSTTNEKLFFGSGTQLSVL.

The chain couples TRBV4-3 to TRBJ1-4; D remains unclear. V dropped 1 base and J dropped 0 bases, with 9 bases sitting between them. Germline-derived CDR1 and CDR2 are LGHNA and YSLEER. The CDR3 totals 16 residues. In nucleotides, the CDR3 is TGCGCCAGCAGCCAAGTCCCGGGATCAACTAATGAAAAACTGTTTTTT. Translated: CASSQVPGSTNEKLFF.

J is TRBJ1-2 and V is TRBV9; perhaps TRBD1 as D (5 bases). Germline V gene data show CDR1 as SGDLS and CDR2 as YYNGEE. V dropped 7 bases and J dropped 7 bases, with 14 bases sitting between them. This CDR3 is built from 12 residues. CDR3 nucleotides: TGTGCCAGCGGGGACGGGGGGATTGGCTACACCTTC. Encoded protein: CASGDGGIGYTF. The whole variable domain, filled in from reference TRBV9 and TRBJ1-2, reads DSGVTQTPKHLITATGQRVTLRCSPRSGDLSVYWYQQSLDQGLQFLIQYYNGEERAKGNILERFSAQQFPDLHSELNLSSLELGDSALYFCASGDGGIGYTFGSGTRLTVV.

In the case of this clone: The sample holds other DNA sequences that translate to the same CDR3. The genes are TRBV25-1 and TRBJ2-7; D not certain. The CDR3 is 13 residues long. V was trimmed by 4 bases and J by 2 bases, leaving 9 bases between them. The germline CDR1 and CDR2 sequences are MGHDK and SYGVNS. CDR3 region: CASSGRQTYEQYF. For the CDR3, the DNA is TGTGCCAGCAGTGGAAGACAAACCTACGAGCAGTACTTC.